The 20 T cell receptor beta chains presented below share a single source sample, sequenced in a study of T cell repertoires in cytomegalovirus infection. TCRdb analysed the reads with MiXCR anew, one entry per CDR3 protein. The sample consists of hundreds of thousands of distinct CDR3 sequences, about 24% of them appearing once. Sample: CD8+ T cells from PBMCs. These receptors all stem from a human donor in good health (CMV status not recorded). Some clones in this sample may be carry-over from other donors' samples.

The table lists this clonotype with a few counts. The CDR3 loop reads CSARARGDTEAFF. The CDR3 bases are TGCAGTGCTAGAGCCAGGGGGGACACTGAAGCTTTCTTT. The genes are TRBV20-1 and TRBJ1-1; 7 nucleotides line up with TRBD1. In germline, CDR1 is DFQATT, CDR2 SNEGSKA (reference sequence). This CDR3 has 13 amino acids. The trim removed 1 base at V and 3 bases at J, leaving 2 bases unmatched.

This clonotype was seen at least ten times. The gene calls are TRBV7-2 and TRBJ1-3, with D possibly being TRBD1 (5 bases). The CDR3 length is 15 residues. The germline gives CDR1 SGHTA, CDR2 FQGNSA. The V end was cut by 5 bases, the J end by 0 bases, with 11 bases between. The CDR3 is CASSRDGISGNTIYF. CDR3 DNA: TGTGCCAGCAGCCGGGACGGAATCTCTGGAAACACCATATATTTT.

This clonotype was counted only a few times. The V and J genes are TRBV7-9 and TRBJ2-2; no reliable D call. This CDR3 has 15 residues. V lost 2 bases, J lost 2 bases, and 9 bases lay in between. Germline-derived CDR1 and CDR2 are SEHNR and FQNEAQ (reference sequence). CDR3 sequence (DNA): TGTGCCAGCAGCTTAAAAGTTCTCAACACCGGGGAGCTGTTTTTT. Translating gives CASSLKVLNTGELFF.

The chain is built from TRBV19 and TRBJ2-7; 10 bases fit TRBD1. CDR1 is LNHDA and CDR2 is SQIVND in the germline V gene (reference sequence). With V trimmed by 3 bases and J by 2 bases, 1 base remained unmatched. This CDR3 spans 14 amino acids. CDR3 in amino acids: CASSMGTGAYEQYF. CDR3 in DNA: TGTGCCAGTAGTATGGGGACAGGGGCCTACGAGCAGTACTTC.

This clonotype occurred many times. The J gene is TRBJ1-2, the V gene TRBV7-9; D is perhaps TRBD1 (6 bases). The germline V gene encodes CDR1 SEHNR and CDR2 FQNEAQ (reference sequence). CDR3 size: 13 residues. V lost 5 bases and J lost 7, with 14 bases in between. CDR3 in amino acids: CASSQGGPFGYTF. The CDR3 nucleotides read TGTGCCAGCAGCCAAGGGGGGCCTTTTGGCTACACCTTC.

The rearrangement links TRBV14 to TRBJ1-6; D is possibly TRBD1 (6 bases). The ends were cut back, 0 bases at V and 2 bases at J, with 17 bases in the middle. This CDR3 is built from 19 residues. CDR1 and CDR2 from the germline V gene are SGHDN and FVKESK. CDR3 sequence: CASSQDPRGREAYNSPLHF. The DNA for the CDR3 is TGTGCCAGCAGCCAAGATCCGAGGGGGAGAGAAGCCTATAATTCACCCCTCCACTTT. Based on the CDR3 plus reference TRBV14 and TRBJ1-6, the full variable domain is EAGVTQFPSHSVIEKGQTVTLRCDPISGHDNLYWYRRVMGKEIKFLLHFVKESKQDESGMPNNRFLAERTGGTYSTLKVQPAELEDSGVYFCASSQDPRGREAYNSPLHFGNGTRLTVT.

The rearrangement joins TRBV6-6 to TRBJ2-6; D unclear. Germline V CDR1 and CDR2: MNHNY, SVGAGI (reference sequence). The CDR3 extends over 18 amino acids. V was cut by 2 bases and J by 0 bases, with 14 bases left in between. The CDR3 DNA reads TGTGCCAGCAGTTACCTTTACTCCCACAGCTCTGGGGCCAACGTCCTGACTTTC. It codes for CASSYLYSHSSGANVLTF.

This clonotype was detected a few times. The chain uses TRBV9 and TRBJ2-7; a weak D match, TRBD2 (7 bases). CDR3 size: 14 residues. Per the germline V gene, CDR1 is SGDLS and CDR2 is YYNGEE. Between the trimmed V and J ends, which lost 4 bases and 3 bases, there was a span of 14 bases. The CDR3 region has the DNA TGTGCCAGCAGCCCGTACAGGGAGGGCTACGAGCAGTACTTC. Translated, it gives CASSPYREGYEQYF.

The chain uses TRBV25-1 and TRBJ2-1; 7 nucleotides match TRBD1. V lost 7 bases, J lost 4 bases, and 13 bases stayed unmatched. The CDR3 contains 16 residues. Germline values: CDR1 MGHDK, CDR2 SYGVNS. This CDR3 is CASIDSRGSPYNEQFF. Here the CDR3 DNA reads TGTGCCAGCATTGACTCCAGGGGGTCCCCTTACAATGAGCAGTTCTTC.

This clonotype has just a few counts. The J gene is TRBJ2-1, the V gene TRBV28; D unresolved. The CDR3 consists of 13 residues. Germline V lookup: CDR1 MDHEN, CDR2 SYDVKM. Trimming took 10 bases from V and 2 from J, leaving 12 bases between them. The CDR3 coding sequence is TGTGCCACCACGACAAGGCCCTACAATGAGCAGTTCTTC. It translates to CATTTRPYNEQFF.

This clonotype was counted many times. J is TRBJ2-5 and V is TRBV7-3, with a possible D match to TRBD2 (7 bases). The CDR3 is 14 amino acids. Per the germline V gene, CDR1 is SGHTA and CDR2 is FQGTGA. Trimming took 3 bases from V and 5 from J, leaving 13 bases between them. In DNA form, the CDR3 reads TGTGCCAGCAGCTTCGGGGGGCGCATGGAGACCCAGTACTTC. It codes for CASSFGGRMETQYF.

In its sample, this clonotype was seen many times. This chain uses TRBV28 with TRBJ1-5; TRBD1 might be the D (5 bases). Germline lookup yields CDR1 MDHEN and CDR2 SYDVKM. Trimming cost V 6 bases and J 3 bases, with 12 bases left between them. This CDR3 spans 14 amino acids. In DNA form, the CDR3 reads TGTGCCAGCAGCCCGACAGAAGTCAATCAGCCCCAGCATTTT. It encodes CASSPTEVNQPQHF.

V usage is TRBV6-5 and J usage is TRBJ2-3; D remains ambiguous. CDR3 length: 14 residues. In germline, CDR1 is MNHEY, CDR2 SVGAGI. The V end lost 7 bases, the J end lost 4 bases, and 15 bases lay between the germline ends. The CDR3 DNA reads TGTGCCAGCACTCCAATCGGCCTTTCAGATACGCAGTATTTT. Encoded protein: CASTPIGLSDTQYF.

This clonotype was recorded many times. The V and J genes are TRBV12-3 or TRBV12-4 and TRBJ2-7; the D is unclear. The V end lost 3 bases, the J end lost 0 bases, and 9 bases lay between the germline ends. This CDR3 spans 14 amino acids. The CDR3 here is CASSFDMLSYEQYF. The CDR3 coding sequence is TGTGCCAGCAGTTTTGACATGCTCTCCTACGAGCAGTACTTC.

The sample holds many counts of this clonotype. The rearrangement uses TRBV12-3 or TRBV12-4 and TRBJ1-6; D might be TRBD1 (5 bases). The ends were cut back, 5 bases at V and 6 bases at J, with 14 bases in the middle. This CDR3 spans 15 amino acids. CDR3 sequence (DNA): TGTGCCAGCAGTCCTGGAGGGGATCGTAATTCACCCCTCCACTTT. The encoded protein is CASSPGGDRNSPLHF.

The rearrangement uses TRBV5-5 and TRBJ2-2; D tentatively fits TRBD1 or TRBD2 (6 bases each). V was pared by 3 bases and J by 3 bases, with 12 bases between. This CDR3 comprises 15 residues. Germline V lookup: CDR1 SGHKS, CDR2 YYEKEE (reference sequence). CDR3 nucleotides: TGTGCCAGCAGCTACTACAGGGAGGACACCGGGGAGCTGTTTTTT. Its translation is CASSYYREDTGELFF.

This clonotype showed up many times. At one boundary the junction diverges from the germline segment, which might be a read error. CDR3 residues: CASSPLAQGIPPEQFF. In DNA form, the CDR3 reads TGTGCTAGCAGCCCCCTGGCCCAGGGGATCCCTCCTGAGCAGTTCTTC. This rearrangement joins TRBV7-7 to TRBJ2-1, with D maybe TRBD1 (6 bases). Germline loops: CDR1 SSHAT, CDR2 FNYEAQ (reference sequence). This CDR3 has 16 amino acids. Full variable domain (missing parts from reference TRBV7-7 and TRBJ2-1): GAGVSQSPRYKVTKRGQDVTLRCDPISSHATLYWYQQALGQGPEFLTYFNYEAQPDKSGLPSDRFSAERPEGSISTLTIQRTEQRDSAMYRCASSPLAQGIPPEQFFGPGTRLTVL.

As concerns this clonotype: A much larger clone sits a single nucleotide away, making a read error possible. V is TRBV7-8 and J is TRBJ2-3; D not resolved. From germline, CDR1 is SGHVS and CDR2 FQNEAQ. This CDR3 region has 15 residues. The CDR3: CANSHRDFPQDTQYF. The CDR3 bases are TGTGCCAACAGCCACCGAGACTTCCCACAAGATACGCAGTATTTT. The whole variable domain, remainder taken from reference TRBV7-8 and TRBJ2-3, is GAGVSQSPRYKVAKRGQDVALRCDPISGHVSLFWYQQALGQGPEFLTYFQNEAQLDKSGLPSDRFFAERPEGSVSTLKIQRTQQEDSAVYLCANSHRDFPQDTQYFGPGTRLTVL.

This clonotype was counted only a few times. The chain employs TRBV28 and TRBJ2-3; the D is unclear. The CDR3 covers 15 residues. Per germline, CDR1 MDHEN and CDR2 SYDVKM. Trimming stripped 4 bases from V and 5 bases from J, with 16 bases between. The DNA for the CDR3 is TGTGCCAGCAGTTACCTGGGTTCGGCCGGAGATACGCAGTATTTT. Encoded protein: CASSYLGSAGDTQYF.

This clonotype was counted a few times. The chain employs TRBV6-1 and TRBJ2-1; the D gene is possibly TRBD1 (6 bases). V gave up 4 bases and J gave up 2 bases, with 15 bases separating them. The CDR3 has 16 residues. The germline gives CDR1 MNHNS, CDR2 SASEGT. For the CDR3, the DNA is TGTGCCAGCAGTGTCAGGGACACATCTACCTACAATGAGCAGTTCTTC. As protein: CASSVRDTSTYNEQFF.